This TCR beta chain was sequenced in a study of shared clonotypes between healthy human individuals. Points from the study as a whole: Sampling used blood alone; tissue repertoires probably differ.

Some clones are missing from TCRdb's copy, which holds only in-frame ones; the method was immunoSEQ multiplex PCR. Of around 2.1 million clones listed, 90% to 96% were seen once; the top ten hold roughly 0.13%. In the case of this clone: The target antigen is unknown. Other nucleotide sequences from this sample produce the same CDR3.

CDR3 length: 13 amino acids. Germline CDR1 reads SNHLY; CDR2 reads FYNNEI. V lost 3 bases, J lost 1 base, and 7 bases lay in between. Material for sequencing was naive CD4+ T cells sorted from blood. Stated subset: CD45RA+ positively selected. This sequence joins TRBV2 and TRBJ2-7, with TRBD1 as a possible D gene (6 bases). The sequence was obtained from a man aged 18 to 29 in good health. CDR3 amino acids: CASSETGSYEQYF. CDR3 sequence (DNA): TGTGCCAGCAGTGAGACAGGTTCCTACGAGCAGTACTTC.